This TCR beta chain comes out of a study of glioma-infiltrating T cells after dendritic cell vaccination. From germline, CDR1 is MNHEY and CDR2 SVGAGI. The CDR3 covers 14 residues. V lost 2 bases and J lost 8; bases outside the gene matches: 4. On this clone: Its matching antigen is unknown.

Here immunoSEQ multiplex PCR was the method, and the copy in TCRdb shows in-frame clones only, minus some. In the table there are 90,000 to 95,000 clones, 81% of which are singletons. Study outcomes and limitations: Longer survival after dendritic cell vaccination followed higher pretreatment TIL content. Few patients contributed both blood and tumor specimens.

Documented time point: after dendritic cell vaccination, including at tumor progression/relapse. This TCR was sampled from a human donor with glioblastoma. The chain has TRBV6-5 and TRBJ1-4; 8 bases agree with TRBD1. The sequenced sample was blood, obtained after dendritic cell vaccination. The CDR3 sequence: CASSYADRGEKLFF. The CDR3 bases are TGTGCCAGCAGTTACGCTGACAGGGGAGAAAAACTGTTTTTT.